Given below is one T cell receptor (beta chain) in context. This clonotype has ten or more counts. Its antigen is currently not known. The record has no base qualities; no much larger clone is one base away. These data are taken from a study of T cells in Graves' hyperthyroidism and ophthalmopathy (dated by TCRdb to the late 2010s). Concerning the study at large: Peripheral blood was collected at initial diagnosis, before any treatment. To identify TCR V-J signatures that set the groups apart, the researchers used a discovery cohort of more than 95 patients, made up of under 50 with Graves' ophthalmopathy and about 60 with stable Graves' hyperthyroidism. Prospective prediction of ophthalmopathy was tested in an independent validation cohort of 18 to 20 hyperthyroidism patients and 17 patients who later progressed to ophthalmopathy. The roughly 100 discovery patients were divided at random into training and test sets in a 7:3 ratio. Thyroid tissue and blood T-cell repertoires from six Graves' hyperthyroidism patients were also compared in the study. Following sampling, methimazole starting at 30 mg daily was given to hyperthyroidism patients, and high-dose intravenous methylprednisolone was given to ophthalmopathy patients. TCR Vbeta CDR3 sequencing of 140 or so peripheral blood samples (fewer than 45 ophthalmopathy, some 75 hyperthyroidism and roughly 17 progressor patients) is reported in the paper.

Graves' hyperthyroidism was defined as stable when no progression to ophthalmopathy occurred over 18 months of follow-up. Hyperthyroidism patients were newly diagnosed, had a disease duration of under 2 months, and were aged 18 to 65 years. Any patient with an uncontrolled infection, another autoimmune disease, pregnancy or lactation was excluded. Diagnoses were established on the basis of clinical symptoms, serum thyroxine and TRAb, thyroid ultrasound, and orbital computed tomography. PBMCs were isolated from approximately 10 ml of fresh peripheral blood by Ficoll-Paque density gradient centrifugation. Total RNA was extracted using Trizol reagent, and RNA quality was assessed on an Agilent 2100 Bioanalyzer. General conclusions and limits of the study: During validation, the model predicted progression to ophthalmopathy a median of around 7 months ahead of onset, with almost 71% sensitivity and about 72% specificity. Sample size was not statistically predetermined, and investigators were not blinded to group allocation. In cross-validation, a model built on a 13 V-J signature told ophthalmopathy apart from stable hyperthyroidism with 85% to 90% sensitivity and around 81% specificity, and in testing the same model reached 80%/75%. Most expanded thyroid clonotypes (frequency above 0.001) were also found in blood, which suggests that blood repertoires may mirror thyroid immune responses.

Amplification of TCR beta CDR3 regions was carried out from RNA transcripts. For the first round of RT-PCR on the TCR CDR3, the HTBI primer set was used together with the Qiagen OneStep RT-PCR kit. Libraries were constructed in a second round of multiplex PCR, after which size selection and purification were performed. Paired-end sequencing of the libraries was performed with 100 bp reads on an Illumina HiSeq2000. In the authors' own workflow: SOAPnuke was used to process the raw data, removing reads that contained adapters or uncalled bases, had a mean Phred below 15, or lacked an exact match to the constant primer or identifier. COPE v1.2.5 was used to merge the high-quality paired reads, and each unique nucleotide sequence was defined as a clonotype. MiTCR v1.1 was used to align the clonotypes against IMGT TRBV, TRBD and TRBJ reference segments. Analysis was restricted to V-J combinations with a frequency above 0.0001, which covered roughly 99% of repertoires. The TCS score was defined as the ratio of F50 (clonal expansion) to E x V (chaos), calculated using BLOSUM62-based TCRdist between CDR3 peptides within each V-J. Welch's t-statistics and random forest reduced roughly 540 V-J features to about 12, which were used in a naive Bayes classifier (R e1071). TCRdb trimmed the raw reads at Q25, called clones with MiXCR and kept productive beta chains. Each entry is one CDR3 protein sequence, shown with its most common DNA and genes. The V and J calls were not made by the authors but by TCRdb's processing. The table for this sample lists about 700,000 distinct CDR3 sequences; about 14% of them were counted only once. The top ten clones comprise about a tenth of the sample.

The TCR sequence derives from a woman under 30 with Graves' hyperthyroidism. Sequencing was carried out using blood.

The DNA sequence is TGTGCCAGCAGCTTGGGTCCTCTTAGGGGGGAGACCCAGTACTTC. Its amino acids are CASSLGPLRGETQYF. The V and J genes are TRBV7-2 and TRBJ2-5; 6 matching bases give a weak D call of TRBD1. CDR1 SGHTA and CDR2 FQGNSA are derived from the germline V gene. V loses 3 bases, J loses 5 bases, and the germline ends lie 16 bases apart. Including the terminal cysteine and phenylalanine, the CDR3 comprises 15 residues. The kept DNA is CDR3 alone, 45 bases in frame from the first base.